Presented here are 24 T cell receptor beta chains from one specimen sequenced in a study of beta chain features in type 1 diabetes listed by TCRdb under 2018. The method was the immunoSEQ multiplex PCR assay. The entire isolated RNA was reverse transcribed using the High Capacity cDNA Reverse Transcription Kit, and thus expressed TCRB transcripts were sequenced. Entries here come from immuneACCESS through TCRdb and include only in-frame sequences with V and J called. Some clones fail to appear in such tables; in the studies checked, an unresolved V gene covers under half of the shortfall, and the cause of the remainder is unknown. The sample table shows around 400,000 clones, and 10% to 15% are seen once. The top ten constitute 0.017% of the sample. Sequences were obtained from naive CD4+ T cells from blood. The cell subset or site label, read with the paper, signifies: true naive CD4+ T cells. The origin of the receptors is a man aged 18 to 30 in good health.

This clone was seen only a few times. The V and J genes are TRBV7-2 and TRBJ2-5, with D maybe TRBD2 (5 bases). Germline lookup yields CDR1 SGHTA and CDR2 FQGNSA. The CDR3 runs 14 residues. Between the trimmed V and J ends, which lost 1 base and 7 bases, there was a span of 13 bases. The CDR3 protein is CASSLVRREGTQYF. For the CDR3, the DNA is TGTGCCAGCAGCTTAGTGCGCCGCGAGGGGACCCAGTACTTC.

This clone was seen more than once but under ten times. This chain uses TRBV2 with TRBJ2-7; 9 nucleotides line up with TRBD1. Germline V gene sequence: CDR1 SNHLY, CDR2 FYNNEI. The CDR3 runs 14 residues. J gave up 0 bases and V 7 bases, and 4 bases lay outside the gene matches. The chain's CDR3 is CASTGTGTSYEQYF. In DNA, the CDR3 is TGTGCCAGCACCGGGACAGGGACCTCCTACGAGCAGTACTTC.

There are many counts of this clone. The CDR3 loop reads CASSHVAGGRTYEQYF. CDR3 bases: TGCGCCAGCAGCCATGTAGCGGGAGGGCGAACCTACGAGCAGTACTTC. The rearrangement joins TRBV4-3 to TRBJ2-7, with 11 bases matching TRBD2. Germline V gene data show CDR1 as LGHNA and CDR2 as YSLEER. The CDR3 runs to 16 residues. After removal of 3 bases from V and 2 bases from J, the junction contained 6 bases not matched to a gene.

In its sample, this clone was seen a few times. CDR3: CATGRGETQYF. The CDR3 DNA is TGTGCCACCGGAAGGGGGGAGACCCAGTACTTC. The rearrangement uses TRBV11-2 and TRBJ2-5; a possible D gene is TRBD1 (6 bases). In germline, CDR1 is SGHAT, CDR2 FQNNGV. The CDR3 spans 11 residues. Trimming stripped 10 bases from V and 5 bases from J, with 11 bases between. Full variable domain (outside the CDR3, taken from reference TRBV11-2 and TRBJ2-5): EAGVAQSPRYKIIEKRQSVAFWCNPISGHATLYWYQQILGQGPKLLIQFQNNGVVDDSQLPKDRFSAERLKGVDSTLKIQPAKLEDSAVYLCATGRGETQYFGPGTRLLVL.

This clone was observed a few times. The chain recombines TRBV7-9 with TRBJ2-2; 8 nucleotides match TRBD1. The ends lost 5 bases at V and 7 bases at J; junction bases unmatched: 6. The CDR3 is 14 residues long. Germline-derived CDR1 and CDR2 are SEHNR and FQNEAQ (reference sequence). CDR3 loop: CASSLTGESGELFF. The CDR3 bases are TGTGCCAGCAGCCTGACAGGGGAAAGCGGGGAGCTGTTTTTT.

V usage is TRBV5-1 and J usage is TRBJ2-7, with D unresolved. The CDR3 length is 13 residues. V dropped 4 bases and J dropped 4 bases, with 12 bases sitting between them. In germline, CDR1 is SGHRS, CDR2 YFSETQ. CDR3 region: CASSLLQEYEQYF. The CDR3, as DNA: TGCGCCAGCAGCCTACTCCAGGAATACGAGCAGTACTTC.

The table lists this clone with a few counts. This chain connects TRBV7-9 to TRBJ2-7, with 9 bases matching TRBD1. This CDR3 has 14 residues. Germline CDR1 and CDR2: SEHNR and FQNEAQ (reference sequence). V dropped 7 bases and J dropped 7; count of bases not matched to a gene: 11. CDR3 DNA: TGTGCCAGCAACCGAATGGGACAGGGTCTTGAGCAGTACTTC. It specifies CASNRMGQGLEQYF.

Only a few counts were recorded for this clone. This chain uses TRBV5-1 with TRBJ2-2, with 13 positions matching TRBD2. J lost 7 bases, V lost 4 bases, and 4 bases had no gene match. The CDR3 is made up of 15 amino acids. Germline V gives CDR1 SGHRS, CDR2 YFSETQ. CDR3 DNA sequence: TGCGCCAGCAGCAGACTAGCGGGAGGTGTCGGGGAGCTGTTTTTT. Translation gives CASSRLAGGVGELFF. Together with reference TRBV5-1 and TRBJ2-2, the CDR3 gives the full variable domain: KAGVTQTPRYLIKTRGQQVTLSCSPISGHRSVSWYQQTPGQGLQFLFEYFSETQRNKGNFPGRFSGRQFSNSRSEMNVSTLELGDSALYLCASSRLAGGVGELFFGEGSRLTVL.

Only a few counts were recorded for this clone. This sequence joins TRBV4-2 and TRBJ2-3, with D possibly matching TRBD2 (7 bases). Trimming stripped 4 bases from V and 0 bases from J, with 14 bases between. CDR1 is LGHNA and CDR2 is YNFKEQ in the germline V gene. CDR3 size: 16 residues. In DNA, the CDR3 is TGTGCCAGCAGCCGTCTCGGCGGGGGCAGCACAGATACGCAGTATTTT. It specifies CASSRLGGGSTDTQYF.

The chain couples TRBV7-2 to TRBJ2-3; 14 nucleotides align to TRBD2. V shed 3 bases, J shed 0 bases, and the junction held 8 bases outside the gene matches. The CDR3 has 19 amino acids. CDR1 is SGHTA, CDR2 FQGNSA, per germline. CDR3 sequence: CASSFPGLAGAGSTDTQYF. DNA for the CDR3: TGTGCCAGCAGCTTTCCGGGACTAGCGGGAGCTGGGAGCACAGATACGCAGTATTTT.

This clone has just a few counts. The genes are TRBV6-5 and TRBJ2-2, with 8 bases identical to TRBD1. V dropped 4 bases and J dropped 4; count of bases not matched to a gene: 5. The CDR3 has 15 residues. Germline lookup yields CDR1 MNHEY and CDR2 SVGAGI. The CDR3 here is CASSSQGVPTGELFF. The CDR3 DNA is TGTGCCAGCAGTTCACAGGGGGTCCCCACCGGGGAGCTGTTTTTT.

This clone appeared a single time. The chain couples TRBV27 to TRBJ2-5; 9 bases fit TRBD2. Germline V gene lookup returns CDR1 MNHEY and CDR2 SMNVEV (reference sequence). V trimming: 1 base; J trimming: 5 bases; junction bases outside the gene matches: 20. This CDR3 is 20 amino acids long. The CDR3 nucleotides are TGTGCCAGCAGTTTATTCCCCCTGCAAATCGGGACTAGCTTTCCGGAGACCCAGTACTTC. It yields the protein CASSLFPLQIGTSFPETQYF.

This clone was observed a handful of times. The rearrangement joins TRBV25-1 to TRBJ1-2; no firm D call. Trimming stripped 2 bases from V and 2 bases from J, with 15 bases between. In germline, CDR1 is MGHDK, CDR2 SYGVNS. The CDR3 loop spans 16 amino acids. CDR3 nucleotides: TGTGCCAGCAGTGAAATTCAGTCGGGTAGGAACTATGGCTACACCTTC. It specifies CASSEIQSGRNYGYTF.

In this sample, this clone turned up a few times. The rearrangement joins TRBV9 to TRBJ2-3, with D maybe TRBD2 (7 bases). V lost 0 bases and J 6 bases, leaving 8 bases between the germline ends. This CDR3 contains 13 residues. The germline CDR1 and CDR2 sequences are SGDLS and YYNGEE. The CDR3 DNA reads as TGTGCCAGCAGCGTAGAGGGGGGGGATACGCAGTATTTT. It encodes CASSVEGGDTQYF.

V gene TRBV18 combines with J gene TRBJ2-5; no firm D call. There are 12 residues in the CDR3. Deletions cut 6 bases from V and 4 bases from J, with 9 bases between. CDR1 and CDR2 from the germline V gene are KGHSH and LQKENI. The DNA for the CDR3 is TGTGCCAGCTCCGTGCGGTTAGAGACCCAGTACTTC. Its translation is CASSVRLETQYF.

This clone was seen a handful of times. CDR3 in amino acids: CASSPDRVDGYTF. In nucleotides, the CDR3 is TGTGCCAGCAGTCCAGACAGGGTTGATGGCTACACCTTC. The chain recombines TRBV2 with TRBJ1-2; 7 bases are shared with TRBD1. Trimming removed 5 bases from V and 6 bases from J; junction bases left unmatched: 6. CDR1 is SNHLY, CDR2 FYNNEI, per germline. The CDR3 extends over 13 amino acids.

This rearrangement joins TRBV28 to TRBJ2-1; D unclear. This CDR3 is built from 14 residues. Germline V CDR1 and CDR2: MDHEN, SYDVKM. The ends were cut back, 5 bases at V and 3 bases at J, with 11 bases in the middle. The CDR3 reads CASSPTLSYNEQFF. The CDR3 nucleotides are TGTGCCAGCAGTCCGACACTTAGCTACAATGAGCAGTTCTTC. Supplemented by reference TRBV28 and TRBJ2-1, the full variable domain reads DVKVTQSSRYLVKRTGEKVFLECVQDMDHENMFWYRQDPGLGLRLIYFSYDVKMKEKGDIPEGYSVSREKKERFSLILESASTNQTSMYLCASSPTLSYNEQFFGPGTRLTVL.

This clone showed up just a few times. V gene TRBV5-6 combines with J gene TRBJ2-7; 9 nucleotides line up with TRBD1. V shed 4 bases and J 2 bases; nucleotides not matched to a gene: 10. In germline, CDR1 is SGHDT, CDR2 YYEEEE. The CDR3 consists of 16 residues. This CDR3 is CASSGGRGQGTYEQYF. CDR3 sequence (DNA): TGTGCCAGCAGCGGGGGCCGGGGACAGGGCACCTACGAGCAGTACTTC.

The CDR3, as DNA: TGTGCCAGCAGTGGGGGACTAGCGGGTAGAACAGATACGCAGTATTTT. Protein product: CASSGGLAGRTDTQYF. The rearrangement links TRBV2 to TRBJ2-3; TRBD2 matches 12 bases. Germline loops: CDR1 SNHLY, CDR2 FYNNEI. This CDR3 spans 16 amino acids. Losses at the gene ends were 4 bases for V and 3 bases for J; bases not matched to a gene: 5.

This chain uses TRBV7-2 with TRBJ2-1, with 9 bases aligning to TRBD2. Looked up from germline, CDR1 is SGHTA and CDR2 is FQGNSA. Losses at the gene ends were 7 bases for V and 9 bases for J; bases not matched to a gene: 10. This CDR3 comprises 14 residues. The CDR3 loop reads CASIWRAGGGEQFF. The CDR3 nucleotides are TGTGCCAGCATCTGGCGAGCGGGGGGTGGTGAGCAGTTCTTC.

The table lists this clone with a few counts. The gene calls are TRBV6-6 and TRBJ2-5; possible D gene TRBD1, 6 bases. Germline loops: CDR1 MNHNY, CDR2 SVGAGI (reference sequence). Deletions cut 2 bases from V and 2 bases from J, with 12 bases between. The CDR3 totals 15 residues. The CDR3 is CASSYARGPQETQYF. The CDR3 DNA is TGTGCCAGCAGTTACGCCAGGGGCCCTCAAGAGACCCAGTACTTC.

This clone appeared a few times. The chain is built from TRBV6-5 and TRBJ2-3; the D gene is possibly TRBD2 (5 bases). Germline CDR1 reads MNHEY; CDR2 reads SVGAGI. V lost 2 bases and J 10 bases, leaving 19 bases between the germline ends. This CDR3 is built from 15 residues. The CDR3 sequence: CASSYMGSGAGAQYF. In DNA, the CDR3 is TGTGCCAGCAGTTACATGGGATCGGGCGCCGGGGCGCAGTATTTT.

Written as DNA, the CDR3 is TGTGCCAGTAGTAGGGACAGCAGGAATCAGCCCCAGCATTTT. It encodes CASSRDSRNQPQHF. V is TRBV19 and J is TRBJ1-5, with 7 bases fitting TRBD1. Unmatched junction bases numbered 4, after V lost 4 bases and J lost 4 bases. The germline gives CDR1 LNHDA, CDR2 SQIVND (reference sequence). CDR3 length equals 14 residues.

The rearrangement uses TRBV9 and TRBJ2-3; 11 bases are a match to TRBD2. This CDR3 spans 16 amino acids. CDR1 and CDR2 (germline): SGDLS, YYNGEE. Trimming removed 3 bases from V and 4 bases from J; junction bases left unmatched: 7. The CDR3 DNA reads as TGTGCCAGCAGCGAGCGGACTAGCGGGTATGCAGATACGCAGTATTTT. It encodes CASSERTSGYADTQYF. The full variable domain, with the rest looked up from reference TRBV9 and TRBJ2-3, is DSGVTQTPKHLITATGQRVTLRCSPRSGDLSVYWYQQSLDQGLQFLIQYYNGEERAKGNILERFSAQQFPDLHSELNLSSLELGDSALYFCASSERTSGYADTQYFGPGTRLTVL.